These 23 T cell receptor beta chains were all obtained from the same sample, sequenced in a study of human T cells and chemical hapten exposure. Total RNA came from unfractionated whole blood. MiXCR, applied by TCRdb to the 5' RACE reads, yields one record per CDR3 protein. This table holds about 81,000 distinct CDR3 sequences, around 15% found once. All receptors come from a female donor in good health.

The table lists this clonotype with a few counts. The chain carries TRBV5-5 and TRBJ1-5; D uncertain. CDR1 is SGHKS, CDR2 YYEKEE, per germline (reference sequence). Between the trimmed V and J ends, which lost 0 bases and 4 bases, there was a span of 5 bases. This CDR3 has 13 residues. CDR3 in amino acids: CASSLEVNQPQHF. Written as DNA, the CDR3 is TGTGCCAGCAGCTTGGAGGTAAATCAGCCCCAGCATTTT.

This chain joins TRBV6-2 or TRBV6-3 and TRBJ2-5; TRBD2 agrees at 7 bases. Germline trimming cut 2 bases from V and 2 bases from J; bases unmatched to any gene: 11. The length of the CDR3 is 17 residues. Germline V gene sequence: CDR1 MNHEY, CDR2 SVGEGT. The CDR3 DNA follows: TGTGCCAGCAGTTACCCGACTTCGGGGGGAACTCAAGAGACCCAGTACTTC. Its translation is CASSYPTSGGTQETQYF.

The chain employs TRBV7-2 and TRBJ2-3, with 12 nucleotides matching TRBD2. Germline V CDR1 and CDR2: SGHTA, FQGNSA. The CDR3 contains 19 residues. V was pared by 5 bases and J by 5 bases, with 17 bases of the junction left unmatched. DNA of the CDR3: TGTGCCAGCAGCCCTCCGGGACTAGCGGGCTCCCCCCCCGAAGATACGCAGTATTTT. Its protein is CASSPPGLAGSPPEDTQYF.

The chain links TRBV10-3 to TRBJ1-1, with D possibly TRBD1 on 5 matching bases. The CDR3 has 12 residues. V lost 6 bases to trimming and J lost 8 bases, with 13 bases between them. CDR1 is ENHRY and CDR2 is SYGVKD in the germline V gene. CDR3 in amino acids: CAIREGLGEAFF. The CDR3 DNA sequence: TGTGCCATCAGGGAGGGGCTCGGAGAAGCTTTCTTT.

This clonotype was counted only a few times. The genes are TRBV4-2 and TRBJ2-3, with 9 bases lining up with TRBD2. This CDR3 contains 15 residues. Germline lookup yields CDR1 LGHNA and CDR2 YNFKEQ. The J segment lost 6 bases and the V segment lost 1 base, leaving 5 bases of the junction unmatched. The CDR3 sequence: CASSQALAGRDTQYF. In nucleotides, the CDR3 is TGTGCCAGCAGCCAAGCTCTAGCGGGGAGGGATACGCAGTATTTT.

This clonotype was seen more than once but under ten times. The CDR3 protein is CASRTDRGRTEAFF. Here the CDR3 DNA reads TGTGCCAGCAGGACAGACAGGGGTCGCACTGAAGCTTTCTTT. The chain recombines TRBV12-3 or TRBV12-4 with TRBJ1-1, with 8 positions matching TRBD1. The CDR3 consists of 14 residues. With V trimmed by 6 bases and J by 4 bases, 7 bases remained unmatched.

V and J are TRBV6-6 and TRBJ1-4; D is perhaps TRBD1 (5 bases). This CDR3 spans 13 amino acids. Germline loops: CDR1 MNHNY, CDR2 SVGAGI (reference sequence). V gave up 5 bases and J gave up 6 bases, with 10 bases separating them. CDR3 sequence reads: CASSRKGYEKLFF. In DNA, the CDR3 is TGTGCCAGCAGTCGGAAGGGGTATGAAAAACTGTTTTTT.

The CDR3 bases are TGCGCCAGCAGTGAGGCCCGGGCCCGAGAGACCCAGTACTTC. Protein product: CASSEARARETQYF. This rearrangement joins TRBV10-1 to TRBJ2-5; no definite D call. Germline V gene lookup returns CDR1 WNHNN and CDR2 SYGVQD (reference sequence). CDR3 size: 14 residues. Trimming shortened V by 2 bases and J by 4 bases, and 11 bases separated the two germline ends.

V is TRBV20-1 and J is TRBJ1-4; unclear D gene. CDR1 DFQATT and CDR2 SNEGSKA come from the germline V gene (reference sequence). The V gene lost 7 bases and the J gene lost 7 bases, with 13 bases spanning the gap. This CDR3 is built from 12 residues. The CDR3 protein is CSVRRVGEKLFF. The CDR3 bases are TGCAGTGTCCGAAGGGTGGGTGAAAAACTGTTTTTT.

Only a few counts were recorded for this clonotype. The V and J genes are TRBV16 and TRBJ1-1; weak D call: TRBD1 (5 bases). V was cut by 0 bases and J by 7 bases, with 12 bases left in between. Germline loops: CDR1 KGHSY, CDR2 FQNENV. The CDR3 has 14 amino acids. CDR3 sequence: CASSQSRDSLEAFF. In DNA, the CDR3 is TGTGCCAGCAGCCAATCCCGAGACAGTCTTGAAGCTTTCTTT.

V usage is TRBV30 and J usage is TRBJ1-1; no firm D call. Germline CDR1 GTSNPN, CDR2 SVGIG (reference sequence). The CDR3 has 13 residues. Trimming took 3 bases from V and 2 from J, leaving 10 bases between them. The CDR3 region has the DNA TGTGCCTGGAGCACCGAGGGAAACACTGAAGCTTTCTTT. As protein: CAWSTEGNTEAFF.

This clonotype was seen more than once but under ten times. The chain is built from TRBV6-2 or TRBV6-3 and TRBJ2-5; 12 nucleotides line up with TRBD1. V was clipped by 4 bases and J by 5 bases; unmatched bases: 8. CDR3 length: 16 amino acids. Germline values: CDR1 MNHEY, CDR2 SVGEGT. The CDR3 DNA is TGTGCCAGCAGTTTCCGGGACAGGGGGCATTTGGAGACCCAGTACTTC. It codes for CASSFRDRGHLETQYF.

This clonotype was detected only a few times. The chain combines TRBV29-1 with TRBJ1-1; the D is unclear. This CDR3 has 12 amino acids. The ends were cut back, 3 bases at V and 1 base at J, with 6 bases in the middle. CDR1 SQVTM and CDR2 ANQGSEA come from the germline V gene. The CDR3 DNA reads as TGCAGCGTTGAGGCAGGGAACACTGAAGCTTTCTTT. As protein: CSVEAGNTEAFF.

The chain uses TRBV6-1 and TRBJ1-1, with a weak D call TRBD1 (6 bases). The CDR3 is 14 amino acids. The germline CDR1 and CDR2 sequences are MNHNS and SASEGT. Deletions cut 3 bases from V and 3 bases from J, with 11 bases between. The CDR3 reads CASSEQGRDTEAFF. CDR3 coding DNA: TGTGCCAGCAGTGAGCAGGGGCGCGACACTGAAGCTTTCTTT.

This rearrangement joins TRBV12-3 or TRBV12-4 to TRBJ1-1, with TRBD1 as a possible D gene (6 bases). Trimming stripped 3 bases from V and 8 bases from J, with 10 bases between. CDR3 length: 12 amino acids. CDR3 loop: CASSFSGTEAFF. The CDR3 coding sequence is TGTGCCAGCAGTTTCTCCGGGACAGAAGCTTTCTTT.

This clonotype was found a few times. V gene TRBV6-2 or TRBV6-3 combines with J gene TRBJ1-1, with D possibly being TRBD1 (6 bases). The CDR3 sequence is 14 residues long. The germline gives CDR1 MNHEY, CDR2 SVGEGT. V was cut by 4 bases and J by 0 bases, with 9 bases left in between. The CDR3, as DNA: TGTGCCAGCAGTTGGGGGGCTGTGAACACTGAAGCTTTCTTT. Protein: CASSWGAVNTEAFF.

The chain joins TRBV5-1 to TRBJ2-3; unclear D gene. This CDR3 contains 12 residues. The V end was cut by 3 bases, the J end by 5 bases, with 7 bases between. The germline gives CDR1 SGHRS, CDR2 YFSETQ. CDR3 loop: CASSYQVDTQYF. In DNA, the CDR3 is TGCGCCAGCAGCTACCAGGTAGATACGCAGTATTTT. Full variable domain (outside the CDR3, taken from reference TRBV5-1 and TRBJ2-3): KAGVTQTPRYLIKTRGQQVTLSCSPISGHRSVSWYQQTPGQGLQFLFEYFSETQRNKGNFPGRFSGRQFSNSRSEMNVSTLELGDSALYLCASSYQVDTQYFGPGTRLTVL.

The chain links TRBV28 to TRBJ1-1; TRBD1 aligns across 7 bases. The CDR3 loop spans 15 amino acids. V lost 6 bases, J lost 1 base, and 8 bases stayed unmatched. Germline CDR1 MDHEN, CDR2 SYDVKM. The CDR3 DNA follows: TGTGCCAGCAGAATTGACAGGGTACCGAACACTGAAGCTTTCTTT. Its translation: CASRIDRVPNTEAFF.

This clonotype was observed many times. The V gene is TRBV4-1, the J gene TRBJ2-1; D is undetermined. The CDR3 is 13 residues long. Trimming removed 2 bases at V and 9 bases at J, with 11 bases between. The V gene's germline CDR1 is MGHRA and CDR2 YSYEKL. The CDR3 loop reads CASSQLQVVEQFF. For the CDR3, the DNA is TGCGCCAGCAGCCAACTCCAGGTTGTTGAGCAGTTCTTC.

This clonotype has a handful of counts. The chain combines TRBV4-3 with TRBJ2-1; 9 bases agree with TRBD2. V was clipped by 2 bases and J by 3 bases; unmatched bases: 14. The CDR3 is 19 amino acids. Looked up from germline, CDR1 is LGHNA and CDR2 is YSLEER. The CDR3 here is CASSQPGISGGLNYNEQFF. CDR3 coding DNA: TGCGCCAGCAGCCAACCGGGGATTAGCGGGGGACTTAACTACAATGAGCAGTTCTTC.

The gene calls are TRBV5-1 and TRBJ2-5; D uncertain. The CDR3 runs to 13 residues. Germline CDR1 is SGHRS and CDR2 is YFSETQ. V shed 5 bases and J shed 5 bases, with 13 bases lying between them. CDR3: CASSFDRPETQYF. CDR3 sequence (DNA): TGCGCCAGCAGTTTTGACCGCCCCGAGACCCAGTACTTC. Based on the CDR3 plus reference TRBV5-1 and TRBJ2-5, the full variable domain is KAGVTQTPRYLIKTRGQQVTLSCSPISGHRSVSWYQQTPGQGLQFLFEYFSETQRNKGNFPGRFSGRQFSNSRSEMNVSTLELGDSALYLCASSFDRPETQYFGPGTRLLVL.

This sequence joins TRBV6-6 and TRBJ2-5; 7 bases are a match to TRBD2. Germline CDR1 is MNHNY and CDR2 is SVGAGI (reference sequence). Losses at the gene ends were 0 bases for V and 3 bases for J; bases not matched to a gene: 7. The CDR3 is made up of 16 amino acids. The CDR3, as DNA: TGTGCCAGCAGTTACTCATTCAGGCTAGCGGAAGAGACCCAGTACTTC. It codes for CASSYSFRLAEETQYF.

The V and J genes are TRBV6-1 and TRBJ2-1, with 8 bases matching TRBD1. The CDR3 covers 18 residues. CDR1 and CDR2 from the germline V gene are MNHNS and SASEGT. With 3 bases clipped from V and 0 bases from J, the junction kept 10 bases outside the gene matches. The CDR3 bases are TGTGCCAGCAGTGACCCACTCCCGGACAGGGTCTCCTACAATGAGCAGTTCTTC. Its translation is CASSDPLPDRVSYNEQFF.